The 26 T cell receptor beta chains in this list originate from one sample, sequenced in a study of CD8 T cells in Susac syndrome. The authors reverse transcribed about 0.5 to 1 ug RNA with random hexamers. A single record per CDR3 protein comes from TCRdb applying MiXCR to the immunoSEQ multiplex PCR reads. The table has some 110,000 distinct CDR3 sequences, around 94% seen once. Sequenced sample: CD4+ T cells from PBMCs. The receptor source for this set is a human donor in good health.

V gene TRBV7-2 combines with J gene TRBJ2-4; D is ambiguous. The germline V gene has CDR1 SGHTA and CDR2 FQGNSA. V lost 5 bases, J lost 2 bases, and 7 bases lay in between. The CDR3 is 13 residues long. CDR3 nucleotides: TGTGCCAGCAGCCAGTATTCCAAAAACATTCAGTACTTC. Amino acid sequence: CASSQYSKNIQYF.

Concerning this clonotype itself: The junction differs from germline at one of its ends, possibly a read error. The genes are TRBV30 and TRBJ2-1, with 12 nucleotides matching TRBD2. The V gene's germline CDR1 is GTSNPN and CDR2 SVGIG (reference sequence). The CDR3 sequence is 14 residues long. CDR3 nucleotides: TGTGCCTGGAGTGCACTAGCGGGAGGTAATGGGCAGTTCTTC. Residues: CAWSALAGGNGQFF.

CDR3 sequence reads: CASSPRDKAYEQYF. The CDR3 DNA is TGTGCCAGCAGCCCCCGGGACAAGGCCTACGAGCAGTACTTC. The chain combines TRBV7-8 with TRBJ2-7; D possibly corresponds to TRBD1 (6 bases). Germline CDR1 reads SGHVS; CDR2 reads FQNEAQ. Trimming shortened V by 5 bases and J by 2 bases, and 13 bases separated the two germline ends. This CDR3 spans 14 amino acids. Full variable domain (missing parts from reference TRBV7-8 and TRBJ2-7): GAGVSQSPRYKVAKRGQDVALRCDPISGHVSLFWYQQALGQGPEFLTYFQNEAQLDKSGLPSDRFFAERPEGSVSTLKIQRTQQEDSAVYLCASSPRDKAYEQYFGPGTRLTVT.

This chain joins TRBV7-2 and TRBJ2-5, with 7 bases that match TRBD2. From germline, CDR1 is SGHTA and CDR2 FQGNSA. Trimming removed 5 bases from V and 0 bases from J; junction bases left unmatched: 9. This CDR3 region has 16 residues. The CDR3 sequence: CASSVTGSGYQETQYF. CDR3 nucleotides: TGTGCCAGCAGCGTCACGGGTAGCGGGTACCAAGAGACCCAGTACTTC.

The chain employs TRBV20-1 and TRBJ2-1; 9 nucleotides line up with TRBD2. Trimming took 5 bases from V and 6 from J; bases not matched to a gene: 5. In germline, CDR1 is DFQATT, CDR2 SNEGSKA (reference sequence). This CDR3 is 13 amino acids long. The CDR3: CSAGSGRLNEQFF. The CDR3 DNA is TGCAGTGCTGGTAGCGGGAGACTCAATGAGCAGTTCTTC.

The chain combines TRBV12-3 or TRBV12-4 with TRBJ2-4; possibly TRBD2 for D (7 bases). Trimming pared 3 bases from V and 10 bases from J, leaving 16 bases between. This CDR3 is 14 amino acids long. CDR3: CASSLGGAVAIQYF. The CDR3 nucleotides read TGTGCCAGCAGTTTGGGGGGGGCCGTCGCTATTCAGTACTTC.

The J gene is TRBJ2-7, the V gene TRBV30; D assignment may be TRBD1 or TRBD2 (5 bases each). Trimming stripped 0 bases from V and 0 bases from J, with 9 bases between. This CDR3 has 14 residues. Germline loops: CDR1 GTSNPN, CDR2 SVGIG (reference sequence). The CDR3 coding sequence is TGTGCCTGGAGTGTTAAGGGGAGCTCCTACGAGCAGTACTTC. It is translated as CAWSVKGSSYEQYF.

The chain combines TRBV30 with TRBJ1-3; possibly TRBD1 for D (5 bases). V was trimmed by 4 bases and J by 4 bases, leaving 14 bases between them. Germline V CDR1 and CDR2: GTSNPN, SVGIG (reference sequence). CDR3 length equals 14 residues. The DNA of the CDR3 is TGTGCCTGGACCTTGGGGACGTCGGGAAACACCATATATTTT. Its protein is CAWTLGTSGNTIYF.

The chain joins TRBV7-2 to TRBJ2-1; tentatively, D is TRBD2 (6 bases). Trimming shortened V by 4 bases and J by 1 base, and 8 bases separated the two germline ends. Germline V gene data show CDR1 as SGHTA and CDR2 as FQGNSA. The CDR3 length is 14 residues. CDR3 amino acids: CASSWRASYNEQFF. The DNA of the CDR3 is TGTGCCAGCAGCTGGAGGGCGTCCTACAATGAGCAGTTCTTC.

The gene calls are TRBV6-2 or TRBV6-3 and TRBJ1-5, with 7 bases aligning to TRBD1. The J segment lost 4 bases and the V segment lost 5 bases, leaving 8 bases of the junction unmatched. Germline V gene sequence: CDR1 MNHEY, CDR2 SVGEGT. This CDR3 has 15 residues. The CDR3 nucleotides read TGTGCCAGCAGTACTGAACAGGGGTGGAATCAGCCCCAGCATTTT. This gives the protein CASSTEQGWNQPQHF.

This sequence joins TRBV3-1 and TRBJ1-2; TRBD1 agrees at 8 bases. V was pared by 4 bases and J by 7 bases, with 5 bases of the junction left unmatched. Germline lookup yields CDR1 LGHDT and CDR2 YNNKEL (reference sequence). The CDR3 consists of 13 residues. CDR3 DNA sequence: TGTGCCAGCAGCCGACAGGGGATGGGTGGCTACACCTTC. It is translated as CASSRQGMGGYTF.

The chain joins TRBV19 to TRBJ2-3, with D perhaps matching TRBD1 or TRBD2 (5 bases each). Germline CDR1 is LNHDA and CDR2 is SQIVND (reference sequence). Trimming pared 6 bases from V and 0 bases from J, leaving 13 bases between. The CDR3 has 15 residues. CDR3 in DNA: TGTGCCAGTAGCCTCGCCGGGGCTAGCACAGATACGCAGTATTTT. Encoded protein: CASSLAGASTDTQYF.

This sequence joins TRBV29-1 and TRBJ2-7; 7 nucleotides align to TRBD2. Germline V gene data show CDR1 as SQVTM and CDR2 as ANQGSEA. This CDR3 is built from 14 residues. V was clipped by 0 bases and J by 6 bases; unmatched bases: 8. The CDR3 DNA reads as TGCAGCGTTGAAGAAGGGACGGGGGGAAGCGAGCAGTACTTC. Amino acid sequence: CSVEEGTGGSEQYF.

DNA of the CDR3: TGTGCCAGCAGCTTGGGCACAGGGGCCTACGAGCAGTACTTC. Its protein is CASSLGTGAYEQYF. This chain connects TRBV7-9 to TRBJ2-7; 7 bases match TRBD1. The CDR3 loop spans 14 amino acids. J lost 2 bases, V lost 3 bases, and 4 bases had no gene match. CDR1 and CDR2 (germline): SEHNR, FQNEAQ (reference sequence).

In DNA form, the CDR3 reads TGCAGTGCTAGTGGGGGGGCAGGATGGAAAGAGACCCAGTACTTC. Translated: CSASGGAGWKETQYF. The chain has TRBV20-1 and TRBJ2-5; tentatively, D is TRBD2 (7 bases). The CDR3 contains 15 residues. Trimming pared 3 bases from V and 3 bases from J, leaving 17 bases between. The germline V gene encodes CDR1 DFQATT and CDR2 SNEGSKA (reference sequence).

The V gene is TRBV5-1, the J gene TRBJ1-1; 11 nucleotides match TRBD1. V was pared by 4 bases and J by 4 bases, with 3 bases of the junction left unmatched. Germline assignment: CDR1 SGHRS and CDR2 YFSETQ. This CDR3 spans 14 amino acids. CDR3: CASSGGTGGTEAFF. The DNA of the CDR3 is TGCGCCAGCAGCGGTGGGACAGGGGGCACTGAAGCTTTCTTT.

This CDR3 reads CAWGRSPADTQYF. CDR3 sequence (DNA): TGTGCCTGGGGAAGGAGTCCGGCAGATACGCAGTATTTT. V and J are TRBV30 and TRBJ2-3; D unclear. Per germline, CDR1 GTSNPN and CDR2 SVGIG (reference sequence). This CDR3 is 13 amino acids long. V was clipped by 5 bases and J by 4 bases, with 13 bases between them.

This clonotype was picked up one time. The chain links TRBV20-1 to TRBJ2-7; D possibly matches TRBD1 or TRBD2 (5 bases each). The CDR3 is made up of 12 amino acids. Trimming removed 5 bases from V and 2 bases from J, with 10 bases in between. Germline CDR1 DFQATT, CDR2 SNEGSKA (reference sequence). The CDR3 loop is CSASGTPYEQYF. DNA for the CDR3: TGCAGTGCTTCCGGGACCCCCTACGAGCAGTACTTC.

This chain links TRBV12-3 or TRBV12-4 with TRBJ1-1, with D possibly TRBD1 on 5 matching bases. The CDR3 totals 15 residues. V dropped 1 base and J dropped 4 bases, with 13 bases sitting between them. CDR3 protein: CASSLVQGSPTEAFF. For the CDR3, the DNA is TGTGCCAGCAGTTTAGTTCAGGGCTCGCCCACTGAAGCTTTCTTT.

The CDR3 bases are TGTGCCAGCAGACCGACTAGAGCCTATCAGCAGTTCTTC. It specifies CASRPTRAYQQFF. The rearrangement links TRBV7-9 to TRBJ2-1, with D maybe TRBD2 (6 bases). Germline V gene sequence: CDR1 SEHNR, CDR2 FQNEAQ (reference sequence). There are 13 residues in the CDR3. Deletions cut 6 bases from V and 11 bases from J, with 17 bases between.

V is TRBV9 and J is TRBJ2-7; TRBD1 aligns across 11 bases. The CDR3 length is 15 residues. The germline gives CDR1 SGDLS, CDR2 YYNGEE. With 2 bases clipped from V and 3 bases from J, the junction kept 4 bases outside the gene matches. The CDR3, as DNA: TGTGCCAGCAGCGTGGGGACAGGGGGGGGCTACGAGCAGTACTTC. Amino acids: CASSVGTGGGYEQYF.

V gene TRBV4-3 combines with J gene TRBJ2-2, with D possibly TRBD1 on 6 matching bases. The CDR3 has 16 residues. The V end lost 1 base, the J end lost 4 bases, and 13 bases lay between the germline ends. The germline V gene encodes CDR1 LGHNA and CDR2 YSLEER. The CDR3 DNA reads TGCGCCAGCAGCCAAGGACAGGTCCGTGGCACCGGGGAGCTGTTTTTT. The encoded protein is CASSQGQVRGTGELFF.

As regards this clonotype: The junction departs from the called germline gene at one end, perhaps through a read error. The rearrangement links TRBV18 to TRBJ1-2; no firm D call. The CDR3 has 16 residues. Germline-derived CDR1 and CDR2 are KGHSH and LQKENI. Written as DNA, the CDR3 is TGTGCCAACTCACCACGTCAAGGGTTTGAAGACTATGGCTACACCTTC. Translated, it gives CANSPRQGFEDYGYTF.

The chain couples TRBV7-2 to TRBJ2-1; TRBD2 aligns across 7 bases. The CDR3 is made up of 16 amino acids. From germline, CDR1 is SGHTA and CDR2 FQGNSA. The trim removed 2 bases at V and 9 bases at J, leaving 13 bases unmatched. CDR3 coding DNA: TGTGCCAGCAGCTTAAAGTCTTATGCGGGAGCTGGTGAGCAGTTCTTC. Translation gives CASSLKSYAGAGEQFF. The whole variable domain, filled in from reference TRBV7-2 and TRBJ2-1, reads GAGVSQSPSNKVTEKGKDVELRCDPISGHTALYWYRQSLGQGLEFLIYFQGNSAPDKSGLPSDRFSAERTGGSVSTLTIQRTQQEDSAVYLCASSLKSYAGAGEQFFGPGTRLTVL.

The chain joins TRBV5-1 to TRBJ2-1, with 10 bases identical to TRBD1. V lost 4 bases and J lost 9; bases outside the gene matches: 10. Germline-derived CDR1 and CDR2 are SGHRS and YFSETQ. The CDR3 is 15 amino acids. CDR3 protein: CASSNDGTGATEQFF. CDR3 coding DNA: TGCGCCAGCAGCAATGATGGGACAGGGGCTACTGAGCAGTTCTTC.

This clonotype was seen a few times. The chain has TRBV29-1 and TRBJ2-3, with TRBD2 matching over 10 bases. The CDR3 is 16 residues long. CDR1 SQVTM and CDR2 ANQGSEA come from the germline V gene. V lost 3 bases, J lost 2 bases, and 8 bases stayed unmatched. CDR3 DNA: TGCAGCGTTGACCTTCGTCTAGCGGGGGCCACAGATACGCAGTATTTT. This translates into CSVDLRLAGATDTQYF.